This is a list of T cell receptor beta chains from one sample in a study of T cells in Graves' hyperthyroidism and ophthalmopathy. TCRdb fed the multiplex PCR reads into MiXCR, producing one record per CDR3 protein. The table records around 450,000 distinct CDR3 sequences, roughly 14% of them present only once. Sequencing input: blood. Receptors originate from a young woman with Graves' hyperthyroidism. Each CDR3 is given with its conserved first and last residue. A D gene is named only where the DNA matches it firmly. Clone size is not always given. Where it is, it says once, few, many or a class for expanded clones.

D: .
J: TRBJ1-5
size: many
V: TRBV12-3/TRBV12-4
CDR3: CASSPPPGQPQHF
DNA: TGTGCCAGCAGTCCACCCCCGGGTCAGCCCCAGCATTTT

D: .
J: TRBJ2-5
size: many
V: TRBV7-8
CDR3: CASSLSLPRGETQYF
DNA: TGTGCCAGCAGCTTATCGCTCCCCCGCGGTGAGACCCAGTACTTC

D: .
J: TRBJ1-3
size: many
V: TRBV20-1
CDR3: CSAREPPGNTIYF
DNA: TGCAGTGCTAGAGAGCCGCCCGGAAACACCATATATTTT

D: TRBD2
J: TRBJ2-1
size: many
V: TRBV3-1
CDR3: CASSRAAGGSNEQFF
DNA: TGTGCCAGCAGCCGCGCGGCGGGAGGTTCGAATGAGCAGTTCTTC

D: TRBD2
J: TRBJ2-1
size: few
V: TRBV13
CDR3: CASSTGWSGGARNEQFF
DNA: TGTGCCAGCAGCACCGGGTGGAGCGGGGGGGCCAGGAATGAGCAGTTCTTC

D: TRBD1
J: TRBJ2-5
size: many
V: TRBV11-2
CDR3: CASSHRGAQLRYF
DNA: TGTGCCAGCAGCCACAGGGGGGCCCAATTGAGGTACTTC

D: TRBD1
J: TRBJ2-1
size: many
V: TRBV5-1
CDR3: CASSLEVRGRYNEQFF
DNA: TGCGCCAGCAGCTTGGAGGTCAGGGGGCGATACAATGAGCAGTTCTTC

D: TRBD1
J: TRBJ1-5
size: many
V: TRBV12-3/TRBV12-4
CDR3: CASREGQYSNQPQHF
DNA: TGTGCCAGCAGAGAGGGACAGTATAGCAATCAGCCCCAGCATTTT

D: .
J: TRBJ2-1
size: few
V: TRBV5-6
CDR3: CASSFRDRVLLWQFF
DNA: TGTGCCAGCAGCTTCCGAGACCGGGTACTGTTGTGGCAGTTCTTC

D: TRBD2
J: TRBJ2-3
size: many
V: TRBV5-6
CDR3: CASSFLADYGTDTQYF
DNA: TGTGCCAGCAGCTTTCTAGCGGACTATGGCACAGATACGCAGTATTTT

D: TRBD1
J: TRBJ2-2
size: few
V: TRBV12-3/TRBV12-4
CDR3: CASSCRGRYHGELFF
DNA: TGTGCCAGCAGCTGCAGGGGGCGTTATCACGGGGAGCTGTTTTTT

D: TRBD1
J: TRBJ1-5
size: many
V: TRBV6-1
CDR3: CASARDRGIFSNQPQHF
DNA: TGTGCCAGCGCAAGGGACAGGGGTATTTTCAGCAATCAGCCCCAGCATTTT

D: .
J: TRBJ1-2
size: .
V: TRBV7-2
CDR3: CASSSTGLNYGYTF
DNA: TGTGCCAGCAGCTCCACAGGGTTAAACTATGGCTACACCTTC

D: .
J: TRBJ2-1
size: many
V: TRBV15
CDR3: CATSRGLAKQYNEQFF
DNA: TGTGCCACCAGCAGGGGTTTAGCGAAGCAATACAATGAGCAGTTCTTC

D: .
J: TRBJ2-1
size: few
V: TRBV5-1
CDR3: CASSLQLANSYNEQFF
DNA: TGCGCCAGCAGCCTTCAACTAGCAAACTCCTACAATGAGCAGTTCTTC

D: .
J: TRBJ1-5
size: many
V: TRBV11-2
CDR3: CASSLVGGNGNQPQHF
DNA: TGTGCCAGCAGCTTAGTGGGGGGAAACGGCAATCAGCCCCAGCATTTT

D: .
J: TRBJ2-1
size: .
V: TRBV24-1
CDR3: CATSWSNDEQFF
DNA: TGTGCCACCAGTTGGTCTAACGATGAGCAGTTCTTC

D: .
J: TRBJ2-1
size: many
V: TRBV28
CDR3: CASSFSGLQQFF
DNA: TGTGCCAGCAGTTTTTCCGGACTCCAGCAGTTCTTC

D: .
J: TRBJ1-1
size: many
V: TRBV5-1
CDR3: CASSLGDRSEAFF
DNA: TGCGCCAGCAGCTTGGGAGACCGCAGTGAAGCTTTCTTT

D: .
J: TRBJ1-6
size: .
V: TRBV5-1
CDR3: CASSLYRGNNSPLHF
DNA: TGCGCCAGCAGCTTGTATAGGGGTAATAATTCACCCCTCCACTTT

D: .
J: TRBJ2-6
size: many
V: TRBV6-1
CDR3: CASSVTINPSGANVLTF
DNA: TGTGCCAGCAGTGTAACGATAAACCCCTCGGGGGCCAACGTCCTGACTTTC

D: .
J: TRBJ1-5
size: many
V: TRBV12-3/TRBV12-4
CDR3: CASSLEADYSNQPQHF
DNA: TGTGCCAGCAGCTTAGAGGCCGACTATAGCAATCAGCCCCAGCATTTT

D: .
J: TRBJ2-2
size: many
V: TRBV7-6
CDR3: CASSPGVGELFF
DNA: TGTGCCAGCAGCCCAGGGGTCGGGGAGCTGTTTTTT

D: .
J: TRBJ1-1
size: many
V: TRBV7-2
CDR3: CASRVAVPGNTEAFF
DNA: TGTGCCAGCCGAGTTGCCGTCCCGGGGAACACTGAAGCTTTCTTT

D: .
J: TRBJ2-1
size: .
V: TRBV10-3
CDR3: CAITSATNNEQFF
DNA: TGTGCCATCACATCGGCGACGAACAATGAGCAGTTCTTC

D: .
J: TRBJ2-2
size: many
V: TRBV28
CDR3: CATYLTGTSNTGELFF
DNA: TGTGCGACTTATTTGACCGGGACTTCGAACACCGGGGAGCTGTTTTTT

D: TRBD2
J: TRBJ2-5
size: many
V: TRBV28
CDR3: CASSTSGRLETQYF
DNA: TGTGCCAGCAGTACTAGCGGGAGATTGGAGACCCAGTACTTC